One and the same sample provided the 22 T cell receptor beta chains below, sequenced in a study of cytomegalovirus exposure and HLA in healthy donors. It was with 60 Vbeta and 13 Jbeta primers that the PCR ran. The data were produced by immunoSEQ multiplex PCR, yet TCRdb's version contains in-frame clones alone and is incomplete. Its table lists over 100,000 clones. Sequenced: PBMCs. Every receptor here comes from a man in his late teens or twenties in good health and CMV-seronegative.

The chain combines TRBV2 with TRBJ2-7, with 8 bases lining up with TRBD1. Germline V gene lookup returns CDR1 SNHLY and CDR2 FYNNEI. The CDR3 consists of 14 residues. V gave up 5 bases and J gave up 5 bases; unmatched junction bases: 8. CDR3 loop: CASSRQGPAHEQYF. As DNA, the CDR3 is TGTGCCAGCAGTCGACAGGGGCCGGCCCACGAGCAGTACTTC.

This clone is classed as medium-sized by frequency. This chain links TRBV21-1 with TRBJ1-3; TRBD1, the table's D call, was not compared with the DNA. TRBV21-1 is an annotated pseudogene. The CDR3 has 14 amino acids. This CDR3 is CASSYRVAGNTIYF. The CDR3 DNA is TGTGCCAGCAGTTACAGGGTTGCTGGAAACACCATATATTTT.

Concerning this clone: Mismatch with germline at one junction end may stem from a read error. Other DNA sequences of this sample code for an identical CDR3. The chain employs TRBV5-4 and TRBJ2-1, with 14 bases fitting TRBD2. Germline assignment: CDR1 SGHNT and CDR2 YYREEE (reference sequence). The CDR3 has 19 residues. As DNA, the CDR3 is TGTGCCAGCAGCGTGGGACTAGCGGGAGCCTCGAGCTCCTATAATGAGCAGTTCTTC. Its translation: CASSVGLAGASSSYNEQFF.

The CDR3 coding sequence is TGTGCCAGCAGCTTAGATGTCCCGAGCTCCTACAATGAGCAGTTCTTC. This translates into CASSLDVPSSYNEQFF. The chain recombines TRBV7-9 with TRBJ2-1; no clear D. Germline CDR1 and CDR2: SEHNR and FQNEAQ (reference sequence). V was cut by 1 base and J by 0 bases, with 10 bases left in between. CDR3 length equals 16 residues. Full variable domain (remainder filled in from reference TRBV7-9 and TRBJ2-1): DTGVSQNPRHKITKRGQNVTFRCDPISEHNRLYWYRQTLGQGPEFLTYFQNEAQLEKSRLLSDRFSAERPKGSFSTLEIQRTEQGDSAMYLCASSLDVPSSYNEQFFGPGTRLTVL.

This chain joins TRBV13 and TRBJ1-5; D remains ambiguous. The CDR3 is made up of 12 amino acids. Germline V gene sequence: CDR1 PRHDT, CDR2 FYEKMQ (reference sequence). The germline V and J ends were trimmed by 5 bases and 5 bases, with 7 bases remaining between them. In DNA form, the CDR3 reads TGTGCCAGCAGCGTACGGGATCAGCCCCAGCATTTT. Its protein is CASSVRDQPQHF. The whole variable domain, remainder taken from reference TRBV13 and TRBJ1-5, is AAGVIQSPRHLIKEKRETATLKCYPIPRHDTVYWYQQGPGQDPQFLISFYEKMQSDKGSIPDRFSAQQFSDYHSELNMSSLELGDSALYFCASSVRDQPQHFGDGTRLSIL.

The chain couples TRBV6-6 to TRBJ2-7; TRBD1 agrees at 7 bases. Trimming removed 0 bases from V and 3 bases from J; junction bases left unmatched: 5. The CDR3 sequence is 15 residues long. Germline CDR1 MNHNY, CDR2 SVGAGI (reference sequence). The CDR3 DNA follows: TGTGCCAGCAGTTACTCGGGACAGCCTAGCTACGAGCAGTACTTC. Translation: CASSYSGQPSYEQYF.

The rearrangement links TRBV19 to TRBJ2-3, with D possibly being TRBD2 (6 bases). V was trimmed by 5 bases and J by 1 base, leaving 10 bases between them. The length of the CDR3 is 14 residues. Per the germline V gene, CDR1 is LNHDA and CDR2 is SQIVND (reference sequence). The CDR3 loop is CASSSAGGTDTQYF. Here the CDR3 DNA reads TGTGCCAGTAGTTCAGCGGGCGGCACAGATACGCAGTATTTT.

The chain employs TRBV15 and TRBJ2-7; possible D gene TRBD1, 6 bases. V lost 0 bases, J lost 1 base, and 10 bases lay in between. The CDR3 loop spans 15 amino acids. From germline, CDR1 is LNHNV and CDR2 YYDKDF (reference sequence). The CDR3 DNA is TGTGCCACCAGCAGAGATCATGGACAGTCCTACGAGCAGTACTTC. Translation: CATSRDHGQSYEQYF.

The genes are TRBV10-3 and TRBJ1-6, with 9 bases matching TRBD1. Germline CDR1 is ENHRY and CDR2 is SYGVKD. The V segment lost 4 bases and the J segment 19 bases; nucleotides outside the gene matches: 11. The CDR3 loop spans 13 amino acids. CDR3: CAISGDRVAPRHF. Here the CDR3 DNA reads TGTGCCATCAGTGGGGACAGGGTCGCACCGCGACACTTT.

The V and J genes are TRBV28 and TRBJ2-3, with 10 bases matching TRBD2. The CDR3 is 14 amino acids. The J segment lost 4 bases and the V segment lost 8 bases, leaving 6 bases of the junction unmatched. The germline gives CDR1 MDHEN, CDR2 SYDVKM. This CDR3 reads CASLLAGAPDTQYF. CDR3 DNA: TGTGCCAGCCTCCTAGCGGGAGCCCCAGATACGCAGTATTTT. The full variable domain, rest sourced from reference TRBV28 and TRBJ2-3, is DVKVTQSSRYLVKRTGEKVFLECVQDMDHENMFWYRQDPGLGLRLIYFSYDVKMKEKGDIPEGYSVSREKKERFSLILESASTNQTSMYLCASLLAGAPDTQYFGPGTRLTVL.

This chain uses TRBV2 with TRBJ1-5; 7 positions agree with TRBD1. V lost 7 bases to trimming and J lost 3 bases; unmatched junction nucleotides: 6. Germline CDR1 is SNHLY and CDR2 is FYNNEI. The length of the CDR3 is 14 residues. This CDR3 reads CASTLQGSNQPQHF. The DNA of the CDR3 is TGTGCCAGCACCCTACAGGGGTCCAATCAGCCCCAGCATTTT.

This chain links TRBV6-5 with TRBJ2-7; 10 bases align to TRBD1. From germline, CDR1 is MNHEY and CDR2 SVGAGI. Unmatched junction bases numbered 3, after V lost 7 bases and J lost 3 bases. This CDR3 contains 13 residues. DNA for the CDR3: TGTGCCAGCAATAGGGACAGGGGCTACGAGCAGTACTTC. This gives the protein CASNRDRGYEQYF.

V usage is TRBV21-1 and J usage is TRBJ2-7; the tabulated D call, TRBD1, remains unverified against the DNA. TRBV21-1 is termed a pseudogene. The CDR3 extends over 17 amino acids. CDR3 bases: TGTGCCAGCAGCAAAGGAAATAGTGGGGACAGAAGTTACGAGCAGTACTTC. It is translated as CASSKGNSGDRSYEQYF.

The J gene is TRBJ2-1, the V gene TRBV5-1; 10 bases are a match to TRBD1. Germline CDR1 and CDR2: SGHRS and YFSETQ. The length of the CDR3 is 15 residues. The V gene end was trimmed by 9 bases and the J gene end by 9 bases; junction bases not matched to a gene: 15. CDR3 residues: CATRSMDRGIIEQFF. CDR3 nucleotides: TGCGCCACCAGAAGCATGGACAGGGGGATCATTGAGCAGTTCTTC.

The CDR3: CASSVWTGLGSSGANVLTF. The CDR3 DNA sequence: TGTGCCAGCAGCGTCTGGACAGGGCTAGGGAGCTCTGGGGCCAACGTCCTGACTTTC. The chain uses TRBV9 and TRBJ2-6, with 8 bases lining up with TRBD1. The V segment lost 2 bases and the J segment 0 bases; nucleotides outside the gene matches: 10. Germline V gene lookup returns CDR1 SGDLS and CDR2 YYNGEE. The length of the CDR3 is 19 residues. Looking up the rest from reference TRBV9 and TRBJ2-6 gives the full variable domain: DSGVTQTPKHLITATGQRVTLRCSPRSGDLSVYWYQQSLDQGLQFLIQYYNGEERAKGNILERFSAQQFPDLHSELNLSSLELGDSALYFCASSVWTGLGSSGANVLTFGAGSRLTVL.

The J gene is TRBJ1-2, the V gene TRBV27; unclear D gene. Germline CDR1 and CDR2: MNHEY and SMNVEV (reference sequence). The ends were cut back, 11 bases at V and 4 bases at J, with 14 bases in the middle. The CDR3 length is 12 residues. This chain's CDR3 is CAVRRGLYGYTF. CDR3 in DNA: TGTGCCGTGCGTCGTGGGCTCTATGGCTACACCTTC.

J is TRBJ1-5 and V is TRBV5-1; D might be TRBD1 (5 bases). V lost 0 bases and J 0 bases, leaving 13 bases between the germline ends. There are 17 residues in the CDR3. CDR1 and CDR2 (germline): SGHRS, YFSETQ. The CDR3 DNA follows: TGCGCCAGCAGCTTGGGGTCACCAGGGATTAGCAATCAGCCCCAGCATTTT. It encodes CASSLGSPGISNQPQHF.

Details on this clone: At one of its ends the junction is not consistent with the germline gene, which may arise from a read error. The chain couples TRBV7-7 to TRBJ2-1, with 14 bases that match TRBD2. The CDR3 is 15 amino acids. Germline-derived CDR1 and CDR2 are SSHAT and FNYEAQ (reference sequence). CDR3 in DNA: TGTGCTAGCAGCGCAGGGACTAGCGGGAGTTATGAGCAGTTCTTC. This gives the protein CASSAGTSGSYEQFF.

Comments on this clone: Other DNA sequences in the sample encode the same CDR3. The chain recombines TRBV5-1 with TRBJ1-5, with 10 nucleotides matching TRBD1. CDR3 size: 14 residues. Germline V gene data show CDR1 as SGHRS and CDR2 as YFSETQ. The V and J ends lost 4 bases and 5 bases, in that order; junction bases with no gene match: 3. The CDR3 sequence is CASSLGTGDQPQHF. The DNA of the CDR3 is TGCGCCAGCAGCCTAGGGACAGGGGATCAGCCCCAGCATTTT.

The chain has TRBV5-6 and TRBJ2-4; 7 bases are shared with TRBD1. V trimming: 6 bases; J trimming: 0 bases; junction bases outside the gene matches: 12. Germline V lookup: CDR1 SGHDT, CDR2 YYEEEE. The CDR3 covers 17 residues. CDR3 region: CASTDRVEPLAKNIQYF. Here the CDR3 DNA reads TGTGCCAGCACCGACAGGGTAGAACCCTTAGCCAAAAACATTCAGTACTTC.

The rearrangement links TRBV7-2 to TRBJ2-7; TRBD1 aligns across 9 bases. The V segment lost 4 bases and the J segment 2 bases; nucleotides outside the gene matches: 6. CDR3 length equals 15 residues. Germline loops: CDR1 SGHTA, CDR2 FQGNSA. The CDR3 bases are TGTGCCAGCAGCTCGACCGGGACAGGGCCCTACGAGCAGTACTTC. This encodes CASSSTGTGPYEQYF.

The V gene is TRBV11-3, the J gene TRBJ2-1; D is perhaps TRBD2 (5 bases). Trimming removed 0 bases from V and 8 bases from J, with 14 bases in between. The germline gives CDR1 SGHNT, CDR2 YENEEA. This CDR3 comprises 15 residues. This CDR3 is CASSLDRDPGYEQFF. CDR3 DNA: TGTGCCAGCAGCTTAGATCGAGACCCGGGGTATGAGCAGTTCTTC. The variable domain in full, with the rest retrieved from reference TRBV11-3 and TRBJ2-1, is EAGVVQSPRYKIIEKKQPVAFWCNPISGHNTLYWYLQNLGQGPELLIRYENEEAVDDSQLPKDRFSAERLKGVDSTLKIQPAELGDSAVYLCASSLDRDPGYEQFFGPGTRLTVL.